This T cell receptor beta chain was sequenced in a study of STAT5B mutations in CD4+ large granular lymphocyte leukemia. In its sample, this clone was seen a few times. Antigen: not known. Study-level points and caveats: Top patient clones used TRBV06 genes more often: 8/27 versus 2/35 in controls.

Profiling relied on immunoSEQ multiplex PCR, and the TCRdb table lists in-frame clones only, not all of them. The sample has about 29,000 clones, approximately 79% seen once; the top ten hold approximately 6.2%. The CDR3 consists of 13 residues. Sequenced input: CD4+ T cells from blood buffy coats. The rearrangement uses TRBV21-1 and TRBJ1-4. TRBV21-1 is a pseudogene locus. This receptor was taken from a human donor in good health. The CDR3 DNA reads as TGTGCCAGCAGCAACCTCGGGGGTGAAAAACTGTTTTTT. Translated: CASSNLGGEKLFF.